This T cell receptor beta chain originates from a study of T cell responses to AZD1222 COVID-19 vaccine. Germline V gene data show CDR1 as MDHEN and CDR2 as SYDVKM. The germline V and J ends were trimmed by 4 bases and 4 bases, with 13 bases remaining between them. The CDR3 runs to 14 residues. General study findings and limits: Spike-specific TCR breadth and depth rose after two AZD1222 doses. It should be noted that donors were predominantly white British and more often female, and clonal diversity was possibly underestimated.

On this clone itself: Its specificity is not known.

Profiled with immunoSEQ multiplex PCR; TCRdb holds only in-frame clones, not every one. This table has about 140,000 clones, under 90% appearing once. The chain carries TRBV28 and TRBJ1-2, with unresolved D. Sequencing was performed on peripheral blood, taken 28 days after the second AZD1222 dose. The receptor's source is an adult who received the AZD1222 COVID-19 vaccine. CDR3: CASSSSGTIYGYTF. CDR3 nucleotides: TGTGCCAGCAGTTCATCGGGTACCATCTATGGCTACACCTTC.